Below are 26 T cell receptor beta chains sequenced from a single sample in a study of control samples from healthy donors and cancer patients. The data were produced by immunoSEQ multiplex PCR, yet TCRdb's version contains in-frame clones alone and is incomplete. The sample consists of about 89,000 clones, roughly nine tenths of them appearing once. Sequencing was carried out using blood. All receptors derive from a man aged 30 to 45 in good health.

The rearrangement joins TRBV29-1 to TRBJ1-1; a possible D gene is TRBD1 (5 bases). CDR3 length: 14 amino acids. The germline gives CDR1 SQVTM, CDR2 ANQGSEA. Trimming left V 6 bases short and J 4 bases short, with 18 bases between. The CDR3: CSVHPKDKLTEAFF. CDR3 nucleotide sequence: TGCAGCGTGCACCCCAAGGACAAACTCACTGAAGCTTTCTTT.

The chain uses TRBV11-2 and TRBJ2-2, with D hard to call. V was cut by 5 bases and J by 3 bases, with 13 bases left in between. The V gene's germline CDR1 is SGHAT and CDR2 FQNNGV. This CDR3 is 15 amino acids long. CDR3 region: CASSPRTVDTGELFF. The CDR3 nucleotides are TGTGCCAGCAGCCCTAGGACGGTGGACACCGGGGAGCTGTTTTTT. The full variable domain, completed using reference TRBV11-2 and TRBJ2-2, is EAGVAQSPRYKIIEKRQSVAFWCNPISGHATLYWYQQILGQGPKLLIQFQNNGVVDDSQLPKDRFSAERLKGVDSTLKIQPAKLEDSAVYLCASSPRTVDTGELFFGEGSRLTVL.

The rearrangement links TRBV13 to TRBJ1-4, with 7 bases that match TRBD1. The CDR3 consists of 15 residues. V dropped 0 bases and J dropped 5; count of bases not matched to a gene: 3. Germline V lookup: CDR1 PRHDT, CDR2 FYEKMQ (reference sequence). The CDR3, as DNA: TGTGCCAGCAGCTTAGGGACAGGGCACAATGAAAAACTGTTTTTT. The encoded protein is CASSLGTGHNEKLFF. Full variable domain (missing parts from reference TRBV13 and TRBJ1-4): AAGVIQSPRHLIKEKRETATLKCYPIPRHDTVYWYQQGPGQDPQFLISFYEKMQSDKGSIPDRFSAQQFSDYHSELNMSSLELGDSALYFCASSLGTGHNEKLFFGSGTQLSVL.

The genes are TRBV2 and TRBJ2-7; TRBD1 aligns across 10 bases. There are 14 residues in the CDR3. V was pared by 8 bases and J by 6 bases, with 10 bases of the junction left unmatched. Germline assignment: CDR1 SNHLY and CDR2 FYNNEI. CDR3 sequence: CASASGQGFAEQYF. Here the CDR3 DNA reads TGTGCCAGCGCTTCGGGACAGGGGTTCGCCGAGCAGTACTTC. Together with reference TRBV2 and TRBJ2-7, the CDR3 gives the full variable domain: EPEVTQTPSHQVTQMGQEVILRCVPISNHLYFYWYRQILGQKVEFLVSFYNNEISEKSEIFDDQFSVERPDGSNFTLKIRSTKLEDSAMYFCASASGQGFAEQYFGPGTRLTVT.

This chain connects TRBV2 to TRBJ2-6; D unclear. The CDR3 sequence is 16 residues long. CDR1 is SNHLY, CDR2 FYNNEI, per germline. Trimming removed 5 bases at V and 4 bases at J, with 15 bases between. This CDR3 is CASSPQRPSGANVLTF. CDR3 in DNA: TGTGCCAGCAGTCCTCAACGTCCGTCCGGGGCCAACGTCCTGACTTTC. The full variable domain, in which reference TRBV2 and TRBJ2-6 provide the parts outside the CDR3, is EPEVTQTPSHQVTQMGQEVILRCVPISNHLYFYWYRQILGQKVEFLVSFYNNEISEKSEIFDDQFSVERPDGSNFTLKIRSTKLEDSAMYFCASSPQRPSGANVLTFGAGSRLTVL.

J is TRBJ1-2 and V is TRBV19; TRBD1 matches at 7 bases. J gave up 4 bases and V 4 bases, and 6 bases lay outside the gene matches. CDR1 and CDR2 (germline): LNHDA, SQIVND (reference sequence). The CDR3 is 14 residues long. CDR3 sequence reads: CASSSPGQAYGYTF. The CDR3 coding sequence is TGTGCCAGTAGTAGCCCCGGACAGGCCTATGGCTACACCTTC. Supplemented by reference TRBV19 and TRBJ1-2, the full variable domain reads DGGITQSPKYLFRKEGQNVTLSCEQNLNHDAMYWYRQDPGQGLRLIYYSQIVNDFQKGDIAEGYSVSREKKESFPLTVTSAQKNPTAFYLCASSSPGQAYGYTFGSGTRLTVV.

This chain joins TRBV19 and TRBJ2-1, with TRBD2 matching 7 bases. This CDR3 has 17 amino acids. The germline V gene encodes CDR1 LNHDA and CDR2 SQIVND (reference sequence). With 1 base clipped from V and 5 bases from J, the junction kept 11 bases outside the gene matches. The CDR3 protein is CASSIGAGTGGNNEQFF. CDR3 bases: TGTGCCAGTAGTATAGGGGCCGGGACGGGGGGAAACAATGAGCAGTTCTTC.

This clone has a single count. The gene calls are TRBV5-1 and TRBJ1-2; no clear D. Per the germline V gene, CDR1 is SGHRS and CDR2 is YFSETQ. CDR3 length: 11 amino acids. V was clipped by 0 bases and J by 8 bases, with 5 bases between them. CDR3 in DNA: TGCGCCAGCAGCTTGGGGAGCGGCTACACCTTC. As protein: CASSLGSGYTF.

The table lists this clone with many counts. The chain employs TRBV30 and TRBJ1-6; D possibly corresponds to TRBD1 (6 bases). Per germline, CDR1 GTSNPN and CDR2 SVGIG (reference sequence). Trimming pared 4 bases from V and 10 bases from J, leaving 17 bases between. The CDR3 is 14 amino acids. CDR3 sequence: CAWNPGDTGSPLHF. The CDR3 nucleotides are TGTGCCTGGAATCCCGGGGACACAGGGTCACCCCTCCACTTT.

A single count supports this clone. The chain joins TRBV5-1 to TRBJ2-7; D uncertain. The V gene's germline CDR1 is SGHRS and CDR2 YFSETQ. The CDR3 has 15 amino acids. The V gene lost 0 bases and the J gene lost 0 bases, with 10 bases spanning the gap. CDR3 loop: CASSLVTYSSYEQYF. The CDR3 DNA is TGCGCCAGCAGCTTGGTAACTTACAGCTCCTACGAGCAGTACTTC.

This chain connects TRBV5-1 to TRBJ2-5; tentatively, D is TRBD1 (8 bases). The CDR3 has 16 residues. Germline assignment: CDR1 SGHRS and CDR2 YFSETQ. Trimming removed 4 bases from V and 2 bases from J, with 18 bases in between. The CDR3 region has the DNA TGCGCCAGCAGCCAGGGGGCTAGCGGACATCAAGAGACCCAGTACTTC. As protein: CASSQGASGHQETQYF.

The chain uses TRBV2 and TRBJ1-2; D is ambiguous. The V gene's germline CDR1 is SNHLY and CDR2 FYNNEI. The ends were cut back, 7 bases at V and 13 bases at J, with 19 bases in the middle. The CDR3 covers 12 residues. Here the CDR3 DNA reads TGTGCCAGCAACCTCTTAACGGCGCCCTTCACCTTC. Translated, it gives CASNLLTAPFTF.

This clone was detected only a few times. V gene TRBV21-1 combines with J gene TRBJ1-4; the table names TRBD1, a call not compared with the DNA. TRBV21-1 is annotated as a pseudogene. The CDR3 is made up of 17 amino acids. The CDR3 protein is CASSVDYRDRADEKLFF. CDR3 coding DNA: TGTGCCAGCAGTGTCGACTACCGGGACAGGGCGGATGAAAAACTGTTTTTT.

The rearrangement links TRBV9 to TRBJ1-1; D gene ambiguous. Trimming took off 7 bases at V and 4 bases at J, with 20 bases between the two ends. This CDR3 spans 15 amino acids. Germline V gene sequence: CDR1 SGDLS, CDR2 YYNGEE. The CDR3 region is CASDLGPLWGTEAFF. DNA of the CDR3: TGTGCCAGCGACCTTGGACCGTTATGGGGCACTGAAGCTTTCTTT.

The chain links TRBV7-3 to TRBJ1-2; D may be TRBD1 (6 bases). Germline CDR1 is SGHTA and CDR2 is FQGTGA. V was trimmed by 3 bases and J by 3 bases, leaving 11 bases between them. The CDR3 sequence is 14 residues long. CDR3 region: CASSFRGGDYGYTF. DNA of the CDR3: TGTGCCAGCAGCTTTAGAGGGGGTGACTATGGCTACACCTTC.

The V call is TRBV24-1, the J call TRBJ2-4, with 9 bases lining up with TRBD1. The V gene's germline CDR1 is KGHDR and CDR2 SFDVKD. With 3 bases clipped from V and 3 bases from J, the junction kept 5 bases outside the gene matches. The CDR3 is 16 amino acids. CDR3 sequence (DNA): TGTGCCACCAGTGATCCGGACAGGGGCGACAAAAACATTCAGTACTTC. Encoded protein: CATSDPDRGDKNIQYF.

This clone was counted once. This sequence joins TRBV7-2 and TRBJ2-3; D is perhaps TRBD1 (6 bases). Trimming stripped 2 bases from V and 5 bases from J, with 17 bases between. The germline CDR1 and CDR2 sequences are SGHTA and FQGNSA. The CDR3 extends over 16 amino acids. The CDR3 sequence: CASSLSPGRGEDTQYF. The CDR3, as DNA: TGTGCCAGCAGCTTATCACCCGGCAGGGGAGAAGATACGCAGTATTTT.

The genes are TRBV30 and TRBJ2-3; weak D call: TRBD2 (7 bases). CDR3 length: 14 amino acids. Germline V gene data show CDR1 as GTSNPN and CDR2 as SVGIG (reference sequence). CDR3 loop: CARTAGARSDTQYF. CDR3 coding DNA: TGTGCTCGGACGGCGGGGGCCAGGTCAGATACGCAGTATTTT.

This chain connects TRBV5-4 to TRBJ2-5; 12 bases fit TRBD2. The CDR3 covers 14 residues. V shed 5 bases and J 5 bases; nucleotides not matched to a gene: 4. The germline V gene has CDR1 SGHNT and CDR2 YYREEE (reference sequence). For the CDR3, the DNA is TGTGCCAGCAGTTCCGGGACTAGCGGGGAGACCCAGTACTTC. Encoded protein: CASSSGTSGETQYF.

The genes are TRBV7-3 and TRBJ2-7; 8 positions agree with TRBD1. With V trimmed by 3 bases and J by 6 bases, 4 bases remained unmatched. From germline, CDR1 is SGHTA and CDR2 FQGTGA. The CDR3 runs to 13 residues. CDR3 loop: CASSFQDRGEQYF. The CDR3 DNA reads TGTGCCAGCAGCTTCCAAGACAGGGGCGAGCAGTACTTC. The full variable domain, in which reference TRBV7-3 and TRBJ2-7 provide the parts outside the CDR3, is GAGVSQTPSNKVTEKGKYVELRCDPISGHTALYWYRQSLGQGPEFLIYFQGTGAADDSGLPNDRFFAVRPEGSVSTLKIQRTERGDSAVYLCASSFQDRGEQYFGPGTRLTVT.

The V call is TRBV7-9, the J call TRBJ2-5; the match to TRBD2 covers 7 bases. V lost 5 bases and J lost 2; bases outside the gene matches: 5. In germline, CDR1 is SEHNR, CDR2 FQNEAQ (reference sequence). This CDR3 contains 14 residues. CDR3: CASSPGGGQETQYF. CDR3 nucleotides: TGTGCCAGCAGCCCCGGGGGAGGGCAAGAGACCCAGTACTTC.

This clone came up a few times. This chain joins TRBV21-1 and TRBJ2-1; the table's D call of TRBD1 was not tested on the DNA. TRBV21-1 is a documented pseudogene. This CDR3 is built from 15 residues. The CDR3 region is CASSKDGTADHEQFF. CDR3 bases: TGTGCCAGCAGCAAAGATGGGACAGCGGACCATGAGCAGTTCTTC.

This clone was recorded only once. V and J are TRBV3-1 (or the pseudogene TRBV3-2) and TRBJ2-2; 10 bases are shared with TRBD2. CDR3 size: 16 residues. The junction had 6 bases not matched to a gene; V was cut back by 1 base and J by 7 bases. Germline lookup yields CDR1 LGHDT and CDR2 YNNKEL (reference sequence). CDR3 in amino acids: CASSQVAGGPGGELFF. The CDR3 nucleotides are TGTGCCAGCAGCCAAGTAGCGGGGGGCCCGGGCGGGGAGCTGTTTTTT.

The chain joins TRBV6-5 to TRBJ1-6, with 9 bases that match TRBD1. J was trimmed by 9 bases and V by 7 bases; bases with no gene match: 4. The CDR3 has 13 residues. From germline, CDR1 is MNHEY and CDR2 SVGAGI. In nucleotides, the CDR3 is TGTGCCAGCATGGGACAGGGTGGTTCACCCCTCCACTTT. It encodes CASMGQGGSPLHF.

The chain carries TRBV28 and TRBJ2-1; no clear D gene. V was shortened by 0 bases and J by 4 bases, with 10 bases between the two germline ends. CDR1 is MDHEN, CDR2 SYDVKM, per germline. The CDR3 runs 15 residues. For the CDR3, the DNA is TGTGCCAGCAGTTTATGGGGATTGGGTTACAATGAGCAGTTCTTC. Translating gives CASSLWGLGYNEQFF.

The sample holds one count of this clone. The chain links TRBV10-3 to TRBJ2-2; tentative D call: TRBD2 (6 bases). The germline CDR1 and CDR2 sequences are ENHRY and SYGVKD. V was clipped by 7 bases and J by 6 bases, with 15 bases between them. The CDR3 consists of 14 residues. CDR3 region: CAITQGGLSGELFF. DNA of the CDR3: TGTGCCATCACGCAGGGAGGTTTATCCGGGGAGCTGTTTTTT.